Sequencing of this TCR beta chain was carried out in a study of blood T cell repertoires in COVID-19. Study at large: Samples of COVID-19 (acute and convalescent) were obtained from the United States, Italy and Spain. Sources were T cells, B-cell-depleted T cells, or PBMCs; the material itself was cDNA or gDNA.

This CDR3 is 14 amino acids long. V lost 0 bases, J lost 9 bases, and 5 bases stayed unmatched. Per the germline V gene, CDR1 is SGHRS and CDR2 is YFSETQ. Per the study methods: Reference gene primer amplification yielded estimated nucleated cell counts. Here immunoSEQ multiplex PCR was the method, and the copy in TCRdb shows in-frame clones only, minus some. The DNA was the basis for D and trimming; V, J and clone size are from that table. The sample consists of approximately 400,000 clones, roughly four fifths of them appearing once. Cohort 3 donors were reported recovered after two negative PCRs, clearance, or symptom resolution.

This chain joins TRBV5-1 and TRBJ2-1; 8 bases match TRBD2. Sequencing was performed on PBMCs or T cells enriched from blood (not recorded which). This TCR came from a woman in her forties or fifties who had recovered from COVID-19. CDR3 bases: TGCGCCAGCAGCTTGGTGGGACTAGACGGTGAGCAGTTCTTC. Encoded protein: CASSLVGLDGEQFF.